The 27 T cell receptor beta chains in this list originate from one sample, sequenced in a study of blood T cell repertoires in COVID-19. Using immunoSEQ multiplex PCR, the repertoire was profiled, and TCRdb retains in-frame clones only, with some absent. Of over 150,000 clones listed, roughly 85% are singletons. Sample: peripheral blood. The origin of the receptors is a woman between 55 and 75 years old with COVID-19, enrolled during active disease.

This chain joins TRBV3-1 (or the pseudogene TRBV3-2) and TRBJ2-3; 7 nucleotides line up with TRBD2. V trimming: 0 bases; J trimming: 1 base; junction bases outside the gene matches: 7. The V gene's germline CDR1 is LGHDT and CDR2 YNNKEL (reference sequence). The CDR3 totals 17 residues. DNA for the CDR3: TGTGCCAGCAGCCAAGAACTTCCGGGAGGAGGCACAGATACGCAGTATTTT. Its protein product is CASSQELPGGGTDTQYF.

This rearrangement joins TRBV18 to TRBJ1-1; the D gene is possibly TRBD1 (6 bases). CDR3 length: 17 residues. Per germline, CDR1 KGHSH and CDR2 LQKENI. V lost 1 base, J lost 3 bases, and 18 bases lay in between. The CDR3 spells CASSPQAGADSDTEAFF. In DNA form, the CDR3 reads TGTGCCAGCTCACCACAGGCAGGGGCGGATTCTGACACTGAAGCTTTCTTT.

The rearrangement uses TRBV18 and TRBJ2-1; no firm D call. The CDR3 consists of 15 residues. V lost 4 bases, J lost 0 bases, and 10 bases lay in between. Germline assignment: CDR1 KGHSH and CDR2 LQKENI. The DNA of the CDR3 is TGTGCCAGCTCACGAACAGAATACTCCTACAATGAGCAGTTCTTC. It is translated as CASSRTEYSYNEQFF.

This chain connects TRBV24-1 to TRBJ1-2; TRBD1 aligns across 8 bases. After removal of 6 bases from V and 7 bases from J, the junction contained 6 bases not matched to a gene. CDR1 and CDR2 (germline): KGHDR, SFDVKD. This CDR3 comprises 13 residues. CDR3 nucleotides: TGTGCCACCAGTCTTACAGGGGGAGGTGGCTACACCTTC. Translation gives CATSLTGGGGYTF.

J is TRBJ1-3 and V is TRBV29-1; D call uncertain. Looked up from germline, CDR1 is SQVTM and CDR2 is ANQGSEA. The V end was cut by 2 bases, the J end by 4 bases, with 6 bases between. The CDR3 sequence is 12 residues long. CDR3 protein: CSVEQRGNTIYF. The CDR3 coding sequence is TGCAGCGTTGAACAGCGCGGAAACACCATATATTTT.

J is TRBJ2-2 and V is TRBV30; D might be TRBD2 (7 bases). V was shortened by 1 base and J by 5 bases, with 14 bases between the two germline ends. CDR1 and CDR2 (germline): GTSNPN, SVGIG (reference sequence). The CDR3 runs 15 residues. CDR3 DNA: TGTGCCTGGAGTGCTCTGGGAGGGGGGACCGGGGAGCTGTTTTTT. Its protein is CAWSALGGGTGELFF.

This clone was counted only a few times. This chain uses TRBV19 with TRBJ2-2, with 7 positions matching TRBD2. The germline CDR1 and CDR2 sequences are LNHDA and SQIVND (reference sequence). The CDR3 spans 17 residues. The junction had 9 bases not matched to a gene; V was cut back by 5 bases and J by 0 bases. The CDR3 spells CASSPRGFKSNTGELFF. DNA for the CDR3: TGTGCCAGTAGTCCGCGGGGGTTTAAATCGAACACCGGGGAGCTGTTTTTT.

This clone was counted only a few times. The chain has TRBV11-3 and TRBJ1-3; no clear D gene. Trimming took 4 bases from V and 4 from J, leaving 8 bases between them. CDR1 and CDR2 (germline): SGHNT, YENEEA. The CDR3 extends over 13 amino acids. The DNA for the CDR3 is TGTGCCAGCAGCTCGGGGTCCGGAAACACCATATATTTT. Translation gives CASSSGSGNTIYF.

The chain couples TRBV6-5 to TRBJ1-3; tentatively, D is TRBD1 (6 bases). CDR3 length: 14 residues. Germline V CDR1 and CDR2: MNHEY, SVGAGI. V gave up 11 bases and J gave up 3 bases, with 17 bases separating them. The CDR3 loop reads CALGGREIGNTIYF. For the CDR3, the DNA is TGTGCCCTAGGGGGGAGGGAAATTGGAAACACCATATATTTT.

The gene calls are TRBV7-3 and TRBJ2-1; D is possibly TRBD2 (6 bases). The V gene's germline CDR1 is SGHTA and CDR2 FQGTGA. The length of the CDR3 is 16 residues. Trimming shortened V by 1 base and J by 5 bases, and 15 bases separated the two germline ends. CDR3 in amino acids: CASSLSPGLKNNEQFF. The CDR3 DNA follows: TGTGCCAGCAGCTTAAGCCCGGGACTTAAAAACAATGAGCAGTTCTTC.

This rearrangement joins TRBV19 to TRBJ2-1; D is ambiguous. Per germline, CDR1 LNHDA and CDR2 SQIVND (reference sequence). With 5 bases removed from V and 9 bases from J, the gap between germline ends came to 11 bases. The CDR3 is 12 amino acids. This chain's CDR3 is CASSLSLTEQFF. Here the CDR3 DNA reads TGTGCCAGTAGTCTATCACTCACTGAGCAGTTCTTC.

The rearrangement uses TRBV11-2 and TRBJ1-1, with D possibly matching TRBD1 (6 bases). Germline V gene sequence: CDR1 SGHAT, CDR2 FQNNGV. This CDR3 is 17 amino acids long. Trimming took off 5 bases at V and 4 bases at J, with 23 bases between the two ends. In nucleotides, the CDR3 is TGTGCCAGCAGCCTCCGACAGGACCCTCGTTCGAGCACTGAAGCTTTCTTT. Encoded protein: CASSLRQDPRSSTEAFF.

The chain links TRBV5-5 to TRBJ1-4; D unclear. Trimming took off 1 base at V and 10 bases at J, with 5 bases between the two ends. The V gene's germline CDR1 is SGHKS and CDR2 YYEKEE (reference sequence). The CDR3 runs 11 residues. As DNA, the CDR3 is TGTGCCAGCAGCTTGTCCGGAAAACTGTTTTTT. This sequence encodes CASSLSGKLFF. Supplemented by reference TRBV5-5 and TRBJ1-4, the full variable domain reads DAGVTQSPTHLIKTRGQQVTLRCSPISGHKSVSWYQQVLGQGPQFIFQYYEKEERGRGNFPDRFSARQFPNYSSELNVNALLLGDSALYLCASSLSGKLFFGSGTQLSVL.

This rearrangement joins TRBV7-3 to TRBJ2-1; 7 bases match TRBD2. Germline V lookup: CDR1 SGHTA, CDR2 FQGTGA. The V and J ends lost 1 base and 5 bases, in that order; junction bases with no gene match: 8. This CDR3 has 16 amino acids. The CDR3 loop reads CASSLIGGGPHNEQFF. The CDR3 region has the DNA TGTGCCAGCAGCTTAATCGGGGGAGGGCCCCACAATGAGCAGTTCTTC.

The V call is TRBV21-1, the J call TRBJ2-3; TRBD1, as called in the table, went unchecked against the DNA. TRBV21-1 is recorded as a pseudogene. The CDR3 loop spans 15 amino acids. DNA of the CDR3: TGTGCCAGCAGCGCCCGACAGGGCTTTGGTGATACGCAGTATTTT. Its protein product is CASSARQGFGDTQYF.

V is TRBV7-2 and J is TRBJ2-1, with D possibly matching TRBD2 (6 bases). CDR1 is SGHTA and CDR2 is FQGNSA in the germline V gene. This CDR3 is built from 15 residues. The V end was cut by 5 bases, the J end by 7 bases, with 18 bases between. The DNA of the CDR3 is TGTGCCAGCAGCCCCTCCGGGGGAGGAGGAAATGAGCAGTTCTTC. Amino acid sequence: CASSPSGGGGNEQFF.

The genes are TRBV6-5 and TRBJ1-5, with a tentative D call TRBD1 (6 bases). V lost 5 bases, J lost 2 bases, and 13 bases lay in between. Germline loops: CDR1 MNHEY, CDR2 SVGAGI. The CDR3 has 15 residues. The CDR3 nucleotides are TGTGCCAGCAGTAACCCCAGGGGAGGCAATCAGCCCCAGCATTTT. Protein sequence: CASSNPRGGNQPQHF.

This chain connects TRBV11-2 to TRBJ1-6; TRBD1 matches 10 bases. The CDR3 has 18 amino acids. Unmatched junction bases numbered 9, after V lost 2 bases and J lost 5 bases. Germline CDR1 SGHAT, CDR2 FQNNGV. CDR3 sequence (DNA): TGTGCCAGCAGCTTACGTCGGGACAGGGGTCACAATAATTCACCCCTCCACTTT. Protein sequence: CASSLRRDRGHNNSPLHF.

V and J are TRBV7-9 and TRBJ1-5; weak D call: TRBD1 (5 bases). Germline V gene data show CDR1 as SEHNR and CDR2 as FQNEAQ (reference sequence). The V gene lost 1 base and the J gene lost 1 base, with 11 bases spanning the gap. The CDR3 spans 16 residues. The CDR3, as DNA: TGTGCCAGCAGCTTAGATCAGGGTTTAAGCAATCAGCCCCAGCATTTT. Translation gives CASSLDQGLSNQPQHF.

The chain couples TRBV3-1 (or the pseudogene TRBV3-2) to TRBJ2-5, with a tentative D call TRBD2 (6 bases). There are 15 residues in the CDR3. Germline V CDR1 and CDR2: LGHDT, YNNKEL (reference sequence). V was clipped by 4 bases and J by 5 bases, with 17 bases between them. The CDR3 sequence is CASSPGLTRPETQYF. In nucleotides, the CDR3 is TGTGCCAGCAGCCCCGGACTAACTCGTCCCGAGACCCAGTACTTC.

The CDR3: CASSKDRSNYGYTF. The CDR3 DNA sequence: TGTGCCAGCAGCAAGGACAGGTCCAACTATGGCTACACCTTC. The V call is TRBV9, the J call TRBJ1-2; 7 bases align to TRBD1. The CDR3 sequence is 14 residues long. Per the germline V gene, CDR1 is SGDLS and CDR2 is YYNGEE. J was trimmed by 2 bases and V by 4 bases; bases with no gene match: 5.

The CDR3 DNA follows: TGTGCCAGCATTAGCGGGACAGGGTTGGTTGGTTCACCCCTCCACTTT. This gives the protein CASISGTGLVGSPLHF. This chain connects TRBV6-6 to TRBJ1-6, with 9 bases identical to TRBD1. Germline CDR1 and CDR2: MNHNY and SVGAGI (reference sequence). The CDR3 extends over 16 amino acids. The J segment lost 9 bases and the V segment lost 7 bases, leaving 13 bases of the junction unmatched.

The gene calls are TRBV7-8 and TRBJ2-7, with 8 bases that match TRBD2. Trimming took 4 bases from V and 0 from J; bases not matched to a gene: 5. Germline V CDR1 and CDR2: SGHVS, FQNEAQ. CDR3 length: 15 amino acids. As DNA, the CDR3 is TGTGCCAGCAGCTCCCCGGGGGGGACCTCCTACGAGCAGTACTTC. This encodes CASSSPGGTSYEQYF.

V gene TRBV14 combines with J gene TRBJ1-1, with D perhaps matching TRBD1 (5 bases). Per germline, CDR1 SGHDN and CDR2 FVKESK. V lost 2 bases and J lost 4, with 14 bases in between. CDR3 length: 15 amino acids. CDR3 in DNA: TGTGCCAGCAGCCAACGGCAGGGAAGGGCCACTGAAGCTTTCTTT. Translating it yields CASSQRQGRATEAFF.

The chain couples TRBV9 to TRBJ1-6, with a possible D match to TRBD1 (5 bases). CDR1 is SGDLS, CDR2 YYNGEE, per germline. This CDR3 contains 17 residues. V was clipped by 3 bases and J by 0 bases, with 13 bases between them. The CDR3 DNA sequence: TGTGCCAGCAGCGGTAGGGGAACCAGCTCCTATAATTCACCCCTCCACTTT. It yields the protein CASSGRGTSSYNSPLHF.

J is TRBJ1-6 and V is TRBV15; weak D call: TRBD1 (6 bases). Germline loops: CDR1 LNHNV, CDR2 YYDKDF (reference sequence). Trimming stripped 0 bases from V and 10 bases from J, with 16 bases between. The CDR3 runs to 16 residues. As DNA, the CDR3 is TGTGCCACCAGCAGAGATGCGGGGGCGTCAAAATCACCCCTCCACTTT. The encoded protein is CATSRDAGASKSPLHF. Together with reference TRBV15 and TRBJ1-6, the CDR3 gives the full variable domain: DAMVIQNPRYQVTQFGKPVTLSCSQTLNHNVMYWYQQKSSQAPKLLFHYYDKDFNNEADTPDNFQSRRPNTSFCFLDIRSPGLGDTAMYLCATSRDAGASKSPLHFGNGTRLTVT.

The chain carries TRBV24-1 and TRBJ2-1; 14 positions match TRBD2. Germline loops: CDR1 KGHDR, CDR2 SFDVKD. The CDR3 runs 16 residues. V lost 3 bases to trimming and J lost 6 bases; unmatched junction nucleotides: 3. The CDR3 protein is CATSDPGTSGSNEQFF. DNA of the CDR3: TGTGCCACCAGTGATCCCGGGACTAGCGGGAGCAATGAGCAGTTCTTC.